The 26 T cell receptor beta chains reported below all come from one sample, sequenced in a study of T cells in Graves' hyperthyroidism and ophthalmopathy. Regions amplified from RNA transcripts were the TCR beta CDR3 regions. Using the HTBI primer set, a first-round RT-PCR was run on the TCR CDR3. TCRdb passed the multiplex PCR reads through MiXCR, listing each CDR3 protein once. The sample has some 350,000 distinct CDR3 sequences; 12% to 15% are singletons. Sequences were obtained from blood. These TCRs come from a woman aged 40 to 50 with Graves' ophthalmopathy.

Ten or more counts support this clonotype. The chain uses TRBV6-5 and TRBJ2-3; D is unresolved. This CDR3 contains 15 residues. Looked up from germline, CDR1 is MNHEY and CDR2 is SVGAGI. The V and J ends lost 2 bases and 2 bases respectively, with 11 bases between them. The CDR3 DNA reads TGTGCCAGCAGTTACGTGGGCCGAAACACAGATACGCAGTATTTT. It translates to CASSYVGRNTDTQYF.

This clonotype was detected only a few times. The rearrangement uses TRBV10-3 and TRBJ2-4, with D uncertain. Per the germline V gene, CDR1 is ENHRY and CDR2 is SYGVKD. CDR3 length: 15 residues. Trimming stripped 0 bases from V and 6 bases from J, with 12 bases between. CDR3 coding DNA: TGTGCCATCAGTGAGTCCCCCGGGTTGGTAAACATTCAGTACTTC. Its protein is CAISESPGLVNIQYF.

At least ten counts were recorded for this clonotype. CDR3 in DNA: TGCAGTGCTAGGACCCCCCGGACTAGCGGGGGAAGGTGGGTCAGGTCAGAGACCCAGTACTTC. Translation: CSARTPRTSGGRWVRSETQYF. The chain has TRBV20-1 and TRBJ2-5; 13 nucleotides align to TRBD2. This CDR3 is built from 21 residues. The germline V gene encodes CDR1 DFQATT and CDR2 SNEGSKA (reference sequence). V lost 3 bases to trimming and J lost 4 bases; unmatched junction nucleotides: 23.

This clonotype appeared a few times. The J gene is TRBJ1-2, the V gene TRBV6-1; unclear D gene. The germline V gene encodes CDR1 MNHNS and CDR2 SASEGT. The V and J ends lost 7 bases and 4 bases respectively, with 7 bases between them. The length of the CDR3 is 11 residues. This CDR3 is CASIGSYGYTF. CDR3 in DNA: TGTGCCAGCATAGGAAGCTATGGCTACACCTTC.

The table lists this clonotype with many counts. The DNA for the CDR3 is TGCAGTGCCGATAAGGGGGGAAGCACTGAAGCTTTCTTT. Translation: CSADKGGSTEAFF. The gene calls are TRBV20-1 and TRBJ1-1, with D tentatively TRBD1 (6 bases). Per germline, CDR1 DFQATT and CDR2 SNEGSKA (reference sequence). V shed 6 bases and J shed 4 bases, with 15 bases lying between them. The CDR3 length is 13 residues.

This clonotype was counted many times. The V call is TRBV2, the J call TRBJ2-7; 8 nucleotides agree with TRBD1. CDR3 size: 14 residues. Germline V gene sequence: CDR1 SNHLY, CDR2 FYNNEI. V lost 4 bases to trimming and J lost 2 bases; unmatched junction nucleotides: 4. The CDR3 region is CASSGQGLAYEQYF. For the CDR3, the DNA is TGTGCCAGCAGTGGACAGGGGCTAGCCTACGAGCAGTACTTC.

This clonotype has a handful of counts. A much larger clone lies a single base off, so this may be a read error. The chain uses TRBV6-1 and TRBJ1-3, with 8 positions matching TRBD1. V dropped 6 bases and J dropped 0; count of bases not matched to a gene: 10. The CDR3 is 17 residues long. Germline assignment: CDR1 MNHNS and CDR2 SASEGT. CDR3: CASRPGGNPISGNTIYF. The CDR3 DNA reads TGTGCCAGCAGGCCAGGGGGCAATCCTATCTCTGGAAACACCATATATTTT.

This clonotype was counted ten times or more. J is TRBJ1-2 and V is TRBV11-2; possibly TRBD1 for D (6 bases). This CDR3 is built from 14 residues. The germline V gene has CDR1 SGHAT and CDR2 FQNNGV. V shed 5 bases and J shed 1 base, with 11 bases lying between them. CDR3 bases: TGTGCCAGCAGCATACAGGGACTTAACTATGGCTACACCTTC. Its translation: CASSIQGLNYGYTF.

This clonotype occurred many times. This chain connects TRBV11-2 to TRBJ2-1; D gene uncertain. V lost 5 bases and J 8 bases, leaving 10 bases between the germline ends. The CDR3 extends over 12 amino acids. Germline lookup yields CDR1 SGHAT and CDR2 FQNNGV. Written as DNA, the CDR3 is TGTGCCAGCAGCCTCGAGACTGATGAGCAGTTCTTC. Its protein product is CASSLETDEQFF.

Ten or more counts support this clonotype. V is TRBV6-1 and J is TRBJ2-5; TRBD2 is a possible D gene (6 bases). Germline V gene lookup returns CDR1 MNHNS and CDR2 SASEGT. The V and J ends lost 4 bases and 5 bases respectively, with 11 bases between them. The CDR3 runs to 13 residues. CDR3 nucleotides: TGTGCCAGCAGTGGAGCGGAGGGGGAGACCCAGTACTTC. It is translated as CASSGAEGETQYF.

This clonotype was seen many times. The V and J genes are TRBV11-2 and TRBJ2-5; TRBD2 matches 8 bases. Germline lookup yields CDR1 SGHAT and CDR2 FQNNGV. The J segment lost 3 bases and the V segment lost 3 bases, leaving 6 bases of the junction unmatched. CDR3 length: 15 residues. The CDR3 reads CASSFQTSVKETQYF. In DNA, the CDR3 is TGTGCCAGCAGCTTCCAGACTAGCGTTAAAGAGACCCAGTACTTC.

This clonotype was counted at least ten times. The gene calls are TRBV12-3 or TRBV12-4 and TRBJ2-1, with 12 bases aligning to TRBD2. Germline trimming cut 5 bases from V and 7 bases from J; bases unmatched to any gene: 12. The CDR3 length is 17 residues. CDR3 amino acids: CASSPGTSGRTKNEQFF. CDR3 nucleotide sequence: TGTGCCAGCAGTCCCGGGACTAGCGGGCGGACAAAGAATGAGCAGTTCTTC.

The chain recombines TRBV4-2 with TRBJ2-1, with 7 bases matching TRBD2. Germline lookup yields CDR1 LGHNA and CDR2 YNFKEQ. The CDR3 loop spans 18 amino acids. With 0 bases clipped from V and 5 bases from J, the junction kept 13 bases outside the gene matches. Here the CDR3 DNA reads TGTGCCAGCAGCCAAGATCCAGGAGTGGGAGGGTTCAACAATGAGCAGTTCTTC. It codes for CASSQDPGVGGFNNEQFF.

The chain joins TRBV7-9 to TRBJ1-1, with D possibly matching TRBD1 (5 bases). The germline gives CDR1 SEHNR, CDR2 FQNEAQ (reference sequence). The CDR3 is 13 amino acids. V dropped 0 bases and J dropped 7 bases, with 9 bases sitting between them. The CDR3 region is CASSLAGGIEAFF. The CDR3 DNA reads TGTGCCAGCAGCTTAGCGGGGGGGATTGAAGCTTTCTTT. Filled out from reference TRBV7-9 and TRBJ1-1, the complete variable domain reads DTGVSQNPRHKITKRGQNVTFRCDPISEHNRLYWYRQTLGQGPEFLTYFQNEAQLEKSRLLSDRFSAERPKGSFSTLEIQRTEQGDSAMYLCASSLAGGIEAFFGQGTRLTVV.

This clonotype turned up a few times. The genes are TRBV11-2 and TRBJ1-6, with D perhaps TRBD1 (6 bases). Germline values: CDR1 SGHAT, CDR2 FQNNGV. This CDR3 has 17 amino acids. Trimming cost V 5 bases and J 7 bases, with 21 bases left between them. The CDR3 protein is CASSPLWGGRGNSPLHF. The CDR3 nucleotides are TGTGCCAGCAGCCCCCTTTGGGGGGGGCGCGGAAATTCACCCCTCCACTTT. The whole variable domain, filled in from reference TRBV11-2 and TRBJ1-6, reads EAGVAQSPRYKIIEKRQSVAFWCNPISGHATLYWYQQILGQGPKLLIQFQNNGVVDDSQLPKDRFSAERLKGVDSTLKIQPAKLEDSAVYLCASSPLWGGRGNSPLHFGNGTRLTVT.

Many counts were recorded for this clonotype. V and J are TRBV6-8 and TRBJ2-4, with TRBD1 matching 8 bases. Germline loops: CDR1 MNHGY, CDR2 SAAAGT. The CDR3 loop spans 16 amino acids. V shed 2 bases and J 2 bases; nucleotides not matched to a gene: 5. CDR3 sequence (DNA): TGTGCCAGCAGTTACGGGACAGGCTTCTCCAAAAACATTCAGTACTTC. It translates to CASSYGTGFSKNIQYF.

This clonotype was seen more than once but under ten times. The V and J genes are TRBV6-1 and TRBJ1-5; D ambiguous. The CDR3 loop spans 16 amino acids. In germline, CDR1 is MNHNS, CDR2 SASEGT. V was clipped by 4 bases and J by 4 bases, with 17 bases between them. CDR3 amino acids: CASSGGLGAKNQPQHF. CDR3 coding DNA: TGTGCCAGCAGTGGAGGGCTGGGCGCCAAAAATCAGCCCCAGCATTTT.

This clonotype has a count of ten or more. The V and J genes are TRBV28 and TRBJ2-1; D not resolved. The CDR3 is 11 amino acids. CDR1 is MDHEN, CDR2 SYDVKM, per germline. V was trimmed by 4 bases and J by 7 bases, leaving 5 bases between them. CDR3 residues: CASSSGNEQFF. In DNA form, the CDR3 reads TGTGCCAGCAGTTCCGGGAATGAGCAGTTCTTC. The whole variable domain, filled in from reference TRBV28 and TRBJ2-1, reads DVKVTQSSRYLVKRTGEKVFLECVQDMDHENMFWYRQDPGLGLRLIYFSYDVKMKEKGDIPEGYSVSREKKERFSLILESASTNQTSMYLCASSSGNEQFFGPGTRLTVL.

This clonotype was observed many times. The chain uses TRBV2 and TRBJ1-2, with D hard to call. CDR1 is SNHLY and CDR2 is FYNNEI in the germline V gene. The CDR3 totals 12 residues. V dropped 4 bases and J dropped 7 bases, with 10 bases sitting between them. In DNA form, the CDR3 reads TGTGCCAGCAGTGTGGACGCCTCTGGCTACACCTTC. Its translation: CASSVDASGYTF.

This clonotype was detected ten times or more. The chain employs TRBV20-1 and TRBJ1-6, with D unresolved. V was trimmed by 3 bases and J by 0 bases, leaving 9 bases between them. The V gene's germline CDR1 is DFQATT and CDR2 SNEGSKA (reference sequence). This CDR3 contains 15 residues. In nucleotides, the CDR3 is TGCAGTGCTAGGGACGGAAGCTCCTATAATTCACCCCTCCACTTT. Translated, it gives CSARDGSSYNSPLHF.

V and J are TRBV4-2 and TRBJ2-1; 11 bases are a match to TRBD2. V dropped 0 bases and J dropped 5; count of bases not matched to a gene: 15. In germline, CDR1 is LGHNA, CDR2 YNFKEQ. This CDR3 is 20 amino acids long. CDR3 bases: TGTGCCAGCAGCCAAGATACTAGCGGGAGAGTGCGGGACCGACACAATGAGCAGTTCTTC. Translation gives CASSQDTSGRVRDRHNEQFF.

This clonotype was picked up many times. Written as DNA, the CDR3 is TGTGCCAGCAGACCCGGGACAGCAAATCAGCCCCAGCATTTT. This codes for CASRPGTANQPQHF. The chain recombines TRBV12-3 or TRBV12-4 with TRBJ1-5, with 7 positions matching TRBD1. This CDR3 is 14 amino acids long. J gave up 4 bases and V 6 bases, and 6 bases lay outside the gene matches.

The chain employs TRBV20-1 and TRBJ2-5; TRBD2 agrees at 10 bases. The length of the CDR3 is 17 residues. The germline V gene encodes CDR1 DFQATT and CDR2 SNEGSKA (reference sequence). V shed 2 bases and J 5 bases; nucleotides not matched to a gene: 14. This chain's CDR3 is CSARSELAGAAEETQYF. The CDR3 DNA follows: TGCAGTGCTAGATCGGAGCTAGCGGGGGCCGCAGAGGAGACCCAGTACTTC.

This clonotype was seen repeatedly, ten times or more. The V gene is TRBV12-3 or TRBV12-4, the J gene TRBJ1-3, with D unclear. The CDR3 is made up of 13 amino acids. Trimming removed 6 bases at V and 1 base at J, with 7 bases between. In DNA, the CDR3 is TGTGCCAGCAGCCCCGAGTCTGGAAACACCATATATTTT. This sequence encodes CASSPESGNTIYF.

The rearrangement uses TRBV10-2 and TRBJ2-2; D gene uncertain. This CDR3 has 12 amino acids. V lost 4 bases to trimming and J lost 7 bases, with 7 bases between them. Germline loops: CDR1 WSHSY, CDR2 SAAADI. The CDR3, as DNA: TGCGCCAGCAGTGTTGGGGACGGGGAGCTGTTTTTT. Translating gives CASSVGDGELFF.

This clonotype was observed many times. The V call is TRBV6-1, the J call TRBJ2-5, with 10 bases matching TRBD1. This CDR3 spans 14 amino acids. Per germline, CDR1 MNHNS and CDR2 SASEGT. Losses at the gene ends were 6 bases for V and 4 bases for J; bases not matched to a gene: 5. The CDR3, as DNA: TGTGCCAGCAGGGAGACAGGGGGCCCAGAGACCCAGTACTTC. Protein: CASRETGGPETQYF.